The 11 T cell receptor beta chains presented below share a single source sample, sequenced in a study of T-cell memory formation after mild COVID-19. TCRdb ran MiXCR on the 5' RACE reads and lists one entry per CDR3 protein. The data hold 150,000 or so distinct CDR3 sequences, with under 14% observed a single time. Sequenced sample: PBMCs or a T cell subset sorted from them (not recorded which). The receptors were gathered from a man between 18 and 35 years old who had mild COVID-19 (a few samples of this study predate the infection). Cell type and time point are not known.

This clonotype was seen a handful of times. The gene calls are TRBV7-2 and TRBJ1-1; 7 nucleotides match TRBD1. With 7 bases clipped from V and 4 bases from J, the junction kept 6 bases outside the gene matches. The germline CDR1 and CDR2 sequences are SGHTA and FQGNSA. The CDR3 is 13 residues long. CDR3 sequence reads: CASKTGTPTEAFF. CDR3 nucleotides: TGTGCCAGCAAGACAGGGACCCCCACTGAAGCTTTCTTT. Complete variable domain (other parts from reference TRBV7-2 and TRBJ1-1): GAGVSQSPSNKVTEKGKDVELRCDPISGHTALYWYRQSLGQGLEFLIYFQGNSAPDKSGLPSDRFSAERTGGSVSTLTIQRTQQEDSAVYLCASKTGTPTEAFFGQGTRLTVV.

In this sample, this clonotype turned up a few times. The chain carries TRBV5-6 and TRBJ2-7; TRBD1 matches 9 bases. V gave up 2 bases and J gave up 6 bases; unmatched junction bases: 3. There are 13 residues in the CDR3. Germline assignment: CDR1 SGHDT and CDR2 YYEEEE. CDR3 protein: CASSFTTGGEQYV. CDR3 in DNA: TGTGCCAGCAGCTTTACGACAGGGGGCGAGCAGTACGTC.

Only a few counts were recorded for this clonotype. The genes are TRBV29-1 and TRBJ2-3, with D perhaps being TRBD1 or TRBD2 (5 bases each). CDR3 length: 14 amino acids. V gave up 6 bases and J gave up 3 bases, with 16 bases separating them. Germline assignment: CDR1 SQVTM and CDR2 ANQGSEA. The CDR3 is CSVASRGPTDTQYF. The CDR3 DNA reads TGCAGCGTGGCCTCGAGGGGTCCGACAGATACGCAGTATTTT.

The genes are TRBV2 and TRBJ1-1; D is unclear. CDR1 and CDR2 (germline): SNHLY, FYNNEI. This CDR3 has 12 amino acids. The ends were cut back, 2 bases at V and 8 bases at J, with 9 bases in the middle. The CDR3: CASSEKRPEAFF. In DNA form, the CDR3 reads TGTGCCAGCAGTGAAAAGCGACCCGAAGCTTTCTTT.

The rearrangement joins TRBV6-5 to TRBJ1-2; 7 nucleotides match TRBD1. The V gene's germline CDR1 is MNHEY and CDR2 SVGAGI. The CDR3 is 13 residues long. V lost 5 bases, J lost 4 bases, and 4 bases stayed unmatched. The CDR3 DNA sequence: TGTGCCAGCAGTAAACAGGGGTTCTATGGCTACACCTTC. It yields the protein CASSKQGFYGYTF.

The sample holds many counts of this clonotype. The rearrangement joins TRBV6-6 to TRBJ2-2, with 10 nucleotides matching TRBD1. The germline V gene has CDR1 MNHNY and CDR2 SVGAGI (reference sequence). Losses at the gene ends were 6 bases for V and 3 bases for J; bases not matched to a gene: 4. This CDR3 contains 15 residues. The CDR3 nucleotides read TGTGCCAGCAGGCCGGGACAGGGGTACACCGGGGAGCTGTTTTTT. Its protein is CASRPGQGYTGELFF.

There are a few counts of this clonotype. J is TRBJ2-1 and V is TRBV9, with 7 positions matching TRBD2. The V segment lost 6 bases and the J segment 0 bases; nucleotides outside the gene matches: 9. The CDR3 is 16 residues long. Germline CDR1 and CDR2: SGDLS and YYNGEE. In nucleotides, the CDR3 is TGTGCCAGCACCCCTGGGGGGGGGGTCTCCTACAATGAGCAGTTCTTC. This translates into CASTPGGGVSYNEQFF.

The genes are TRBV7-9 and TRBJ2-5; no clear D. V was trimmed by 3 bases and J by 3 bases, leaving 5 bases between them. This CDR3 is built from 12 residues. Germline assignment: CDR1 SEHNR and CDR2 FQNEAQ (reference sequence). CDR3 coding DNA: TGTGCCAGCAGCTTGTCCGAAGAGACCCAGTACTTC. It specifies CASSLSEETQYF.

This clonotype appeared a few times. The chain has TRBV20-1 and TRBJ2-3; 7 bases map to TRBD2. Germline assignment: CDR1 DFQATT and CDR2 SNEGSKA (reference sequence). The length of the CDR3 is 15 residues. V lost 0 bases and J lost 3; bases outside the gene matches: 6. CDR3 residues: CSARDRGRGTDTQYF. The CDR3 DNA reads as TGCAGTGCTAGAGATCGTGGGCGGGGGACAGATACGCAGTATTTT.

This clonotype has just a few counts. This chain uses TRBV7-3 with TRBJ2-5; D gene uncertain. V was shortened by 2 bases and J by 1 base, with 8 bases between the two germline ends. This CDR3 contains 14 residues. The germline CDR1 and CDR2 sequences are SGHTA and FQGTGA. In DNA form, the CDR3 reads TGTGCCAGCAGCTTATCCCCATCCCAAGAGACCCAGTACTTC. Its protein is CASSLSPSQETQYF.

The rearrangement joins TRBV5-1 to TRBJ2-5; 8 bases are a match to TRBD1. CDR1 is SGHRS, CDR2 YFSETQ, per germline. J gave up 4 bases and V 4 bases, and 3 bases lay outside the gene matches. This CDR3 has 13 residues. The CDR3 DNA reads TGCGCCAGCAGCATTGGACAGGGAGAGACCCAGTACTTC. It specifies CASSIGQGETQYF.